The sequence of this TCR beta chain was determined in a study of T cells in Graves' hyperthyroidism and ophthalmopathy. Study observations and caveats: Blood also contained most expanded thyroid clonotypes above 0.001.

Trimming took off 1 base at V and 2 bases at J, with 21 bases between the two ends. Per germline, CDR1 SGDLS and CDR2 YYNGEE. This CDR3 comprises 19 residues. Lactation, pregnancy, other autoimmune disease or uncontrolled infection led to exclusion of patients. A few counts support this clonotype. Its antigen is still unknown. TCR beta CDR3 regions were amplified from RNA transcripts. A first-round RT-PCR of the TCR CDR3 used the HTBI primer set. MiXCR was run by TCRdb on the multiplex PCR reads, yielding one entry per CDR3 protein. The profile shows about 570,000 distinct CDR3 sequences, 14% of them singletons.

V is TRBV9 and J is TRBJ2-2; TRBD1 is a possible D gene (6 bases). This clonotype originated in a woman between 35 and 50 years old with Graves' hyperthyroidism. Sequencing input: blood. The CDR3 DNA reads TGTGCCAGCAGCGTATCCACCCCCAGTGGGACACTTAACACCGGGGAGCTGTTTTTT. It specifies CASSVSTPSGTLNTGELFF.